The T cell receptor beta chain under discussion was sequenced for a study of T-cell reconstitution after alpha-beta-depleted transplantation in children. This clonotype was seen repeatedly, ten times or more. Preparing the TCRbeta library involved the use of unique molecular identifiers. TCRdb used MiXCR to reprocess the PCR reads, holding one entry per CDR3 protein. The data contain roughly 100,000 distinct CDR3 sequences, 7.5% to 9.5% of them singletons. Per the germline V gene, CDR1 is MDHEN and CDR2 is SYDVKM. The V end lost 3 bases, the J end lost 4 bases, and 13 bases lay between the germline ends. This CDR3 region has 15 residues.

The chain joins TRBV28 to TRBJ1-5, with D maybe TRBD1 (6 bases). This clonotype originated in a human donor who donated a stem cell graft to a child with congenital amegakaryocytic thrombocytopenia. This material consisted of PBMCs from the stem cell graft donor, taken from the stem cell graft. The DNA for the CDR3 is TGTGCCAGCAGTTTGTCCGGGACACCTAATCAGCCCCAGCATTTT. The encoded protein is CASSLSGTPNQPQHF.